This T cell receptor (beta chain) emerged from a study of Ad26.COV2.S vaccination and SARS-CoV-2 variants (dated by TCRdb to the early 2020s). About the full investigation: Donors in the vaccine arm were drawn from COV1001, a multicentre, randomized, double-blind, placebo-controlled phase I-IIa trial testing Ad26.COV2.S in healthy adults. TCRbeta repertoire sequencing was used to assess the specificity and breadth of SARS-CoV-2-reactive T cell receptors after Ad26.COV2.S vaccination. Trial participants were randomized into five groups of five, in which low-dose or high-dose Ad26.COV2.S was given once or twice, or placebo was given on both occasions. A total of approximately 32 samples were included in the TCR-sequenced set, comprising 19 Ad26.COV2.S vaccine recipients, 5 placebo recipients and 8 SARS-CoV-2 convalescent individuals. Dosing of Ad26.COV2.S was intramuscular, at either 5x10^10 or 1x10^11 viral particles, delivered as one shot or as two shots spaced 56 days apart. Investigators did not know the trial group allocation while performing experiments and assessing outcomes. The paper as a whole reports these results and caveats: The study was not powered for comparison of responses between vaccine doses or regimens. The authors noted that total T cell responses may have been underestimated by the TCR breadth and depth analyses. Substantial breadth of spike-specific CD8+ and CD4+ T cell responses was reported after vaccination. Comparable non-spike TCR breadth was observed between vaccine and placebo recipients, consistent with only spike being contained in the vaccine. Ad26.COV2.S recipients had higher spike-specific TCR breadth than placebo recipients (P = 0.0014).

A note on this clone: No cognate antigen has been identified for it. Base qualities are not at hand, and no much larger clone is one base apart.

Explained via the paper, the treatment or condition label denotes: roughly 20 received Ad26.COV2.S at low or high dose, single or two shots; 5 received placebo; per-sample allocation not given. Repertoires of vaccine and placebo recipients were sequenced from samples collected on day 63 after the first injection. Between 29 July and 7 August 2020, Cohort 1b enrolled around 24 adults aged 18-55 years at one site in Boston, USA. Ad26.COV2.S consisted of a replication-incompetent adenovirus type 26 vector by which a prefusion-stabilized SARS-CoV-2 spike protein from the original Wuhan strain was expressed. The CDR3 numbers 14 residues from cysteine through phenylalanine. Only the CDR3 DNA stays, 42 bases, in frame from base 1. Via the germline V gene (reference sequence), CDR1 is LNHDA and CDR2 SQIVND. Trimming costs V 2 bases and J 4 bases, and their ends lie 9 bases apart. The immunoSEQ Assay was used to sequence TCRbeta CDR3 regions. After extraction, genomic DNA underwent amplification by bias-controlled multiplex PCR, followed by high-throughput sequencing. Under the source paper's analysis protocol: To quantify the absolute abundance of every unique TCRbeta CDR3 region, sequences were collapsed and filtered. Usable DNA was measured by amplifying reference genes present in all nucleated cells, and TCRbeta template counts were normalized to that usable DNA to estimate T cell fraction. Repertoire TCRs were annotated as SARS-CoV-2-specific by exact matching of V gene, CDR3 amino acid sequence and J gene to a known reactive TCR set. The reference SARS-CoV-2 TCR set was derived from MIRA and filtered for enrichment in COVID-19-positive ImmuneCODE repertoires, a step that removed public or cross-reactive TCRs. Using the MIRA antigens, annotated TCRs were further analysed by specific ORF or by position within an ORF. Breadth was defined as the number of annotated unique rearrangements divided by the total number of unique productive rearrangements, and depth was defined as the summed frequency of the annotated unique rearrangements. Two-sided Wilcoxon rank-sum tests were applied when comparing TCR breadth between groups. As stored in TCRdb, this immuneACCESS dataset retains in-frame rearrangements with V and J assigned. A fraction of the clones does not appear; measured against another copy, unresolved V genes explain less than half of the discrepancy, and the remainder lacks a known reason. V and J calls and clone size come straight from that table; D and trimming were deduced from the DNA. The sample contains under 550,000 clones, 80% to 95% of them found a single time. Together, the top ten hold 9.5% to 15% of the sample.

The sequences come from peripheral blood, collected in a trial of Ad26.COV2.S vaccine versus placebo. The sequence came from a person aged 18 to 65 who received the Ad26.COV2.S COVID-19 vaccine or a placebo. This sequence uses TRBV19 and TRBJ1-5, with the identity of the D gene unclear. The CDR3 protein sequence reads: CASSIQDPNQPQHF. The nucleotide sequence is given as TGTGCCAGTAGTATACAGGATCCAAATCAGCCCCAGCATTTT.